Following are 12 T cell receptor beta chains from one sample sequenced in a study of blood T cell repertoires in COVID-19 (dated by TCRdb to 2019 to 2021). Libraries were made using the immunoSEQ multiplex PCR assay. TCRdb stores this immuneACCESS table with in-frame sequences only. Part of the clones is absent; in the studies checked, under half of the shortfall reflects unresolved V genes, and no reason is known for the rest. In all, the sample holds 110,000 to 150,000 clones, and about 87% of those were seen once. The ten most abundant clones make up less than 2% of the sample. Specimen: peripheral blood. The receptors stem from a woman aged 45-65 years with acute or convalescent COVID-19.

The chain employs TRBV5-5 and TRBJ2-3, with 10 positions matching TRBD2. Trimming cost V 5 bases and J 2 bases; bases outside gene matches: 5. CDR1 is SGHKS and CDR2 is YYEKEE in the germline V gene (reference sequence). There are 15 residues in the CDR3. CDR3 loop: CASSSLAGATDTQYF. Written as DNA, the CDR3 is TGTGCCAGCAGTTCTCTAGCGGGAGCCACAGATACGCAGTATTTT.

This chain uses TRBV7-2 with TRBJ1-4, with D tentatively TRBD1 (6 bases). The CDR3 runs 15 residues. V was shortened by 4 bases and J by 3 bases, with 12 bases between the two germline ends. The germline CDR1 and CDR2 sequences are SGHTA and FQGNSA. CDR3 in amino acids: CASSWTVSSNEKLFF. CDR3 nucleotides: TGTGCCAGCAGCTGGACAGTCTCTTCTAATGAAAAACTGTTTTTT.

The chain couples TRBV3-1 (or the pseudogene TRBV3-2) to TRBJ1-2; D perhaps matches TRBD1 (6 bases). The CDR3 extends over 14 amino acids. Germline V gives CDR1 LGHDT, CDR2 YNNKEL (reference sequence). Trimming removed 4 bases from V and 6 bases from J, with 15 bases in between. The CDR3 coding sequence is TGTGCCAGCAGCCCATCGGGGCAGGGGAATGGCTACACCTTC. As protein: CASSPSGQGNGYTF.

The V call is TRBV27, the J call TRBJ1-4; D might be TRBD1 (6 bases). V was shortened by 2 bases and J by 10 bases, with 14 bases between the two germline ends. The CDR3 covers 14 residues. CDR1 is MNHEY, CDR2 SMNVEV, per germline (reference sequence). The CDR3 protein is CASSLNPRGPKLFF. Here the CDR3 DNA reads TGTGCCAGCAGTTTAAACCCCAGGGGACCAAAACTGTTTTTT. Using reference TRBV27 and TRBJ1-4 for the parts outside the CDR3, the full variable domain is EAQVTQNPRYLITVTGKKLTVTCSQNMNHEYMSWYRQDPGLGLRQIYYSMNVEVTDKGDVPEGYKVSRKEKRNFPLILESPSPNQTSLYFCASSLNPRGPKLFFGSGTQLSVL.

This chain links TRBV6-5 with TRBJ1-1; perhaps TRBD1 as D (6 bases). The CDR3 has 13 residues. V was cut by 7 bases and J by 8 bases, with 17 bases left in between. CDR1 and CDR2 (germline): MNHEY, SVGAGI. Here the CDR3 reads CASTIYEDREAFF. The DNA of the CDR3 is TGTGCCAGCACTATCTACGAGGACAGAGAAGCTTTCTTT.

A few counts support this clone. The chain is built from TRBV6-6 and TRBJ2-1, with TRBD2 matching 7 bases. Germline V lookup: CDR1 MNHNY, CDR2 SVGAGI (reference sequence). This CDR3 has 15 residues. The V and J ends lost 6 bases and 5 bases, in that order; junction bases with no gene match: 10. DNA for the CDR3: TGTGCCAGCAGCCACGGCGGGACTACGAACAATGAGCAGTTCTTC. Translating gives CASSHGGTTNNEQFF.

The chain employs TRBV18 and TRBJ1-2; 7 nucleotides agree with TRBD1. The germline V gene has CDR1 KGHSH and CDR2 LQKENI. V shed 4 bases and J 3 bases; nucleotides not matched to a gene: 2. The CDR3 has 13 residues. CDR3 region: CASSLDRDYGYTF. The CDR3 coding sequence is TGTGCCAGCTCACTAGACAGGGACTATGGCTACACCTTC.

This clone was found once. This chain connects TRBV7-2 to TRBJ2-2; TRBD1 matches at 8 bases. The V and J ends lost 9 bases and 0 bases, in that order; junction bases with no gene match: 9. CDR1 is SGHTA and CDR2 is FQGNSA in the germline V gene. This CDR3 has 16 amino acids. CDR3 in amino acids: CASSNPGQANTGELFF. The CDR3 DNA reads TGTGCCAGTTCAAACCCGGGACAGGCGAACACCGGGGAGCTGTTTTTT. The full variable domain, its missing parts supplied by reference TRBV7-2 and TRBJ2-2, is GAGVSQSPSNKVTEKGKDVELRCDPISGHTALYWYRQSLGQGLEFLIYFQGNSAPDKSGLPSDRFSAERTGGSVSTLTIQRTQQEDSAVYLCASSNPGQANTGELFFGEGSRLTVL.

In the case of this clone: The junction and the germline gene differ at one end; a read error may be behind it. V gene TRBV6-1 combines with J gene TRBJ2-1, with 10 positions matching TRBD1. The CDR3 sequence is 16 residues long. Germline-derived CDR1 and CDR2 are MNHNS and SASEGT. Here the CDR3 reads CASSEGPGQGFNEQFF. DNA for the CDR3: TGTGCCAGCAGCGAAGGTCCGGGACAGGGGTTCAATGAGCAGTTCTTC.

The V gene is TRBV7-3, the J gene TRBJ2-1; 13 bases map to TRBD2. The CDR3 has 16 residues. The germline gives CDR1 SGHTA, CDR2 FQGTGA. V dropped 3 bases and J dropped 10; count of bases not matched to a gene: 9. The CDR3 DNA sequence: TGTGCCAGCAGCTTTCATGGACTAGCGGGAGCGAAGGAGCAGTTCTTC. Translated, it gives CASSFHGLAGAKEQFF.

The V gene is TRBV29-1, the J gene TRBJ1-1; D is unclear. This CDR3 contains 11 residues. The germline gives CDR1 SQVTM, CDR2 ANQGSEA. The V end lost 0 bases, the J end lost 11 bases, and 10 bases lay between the germline ends. The CDR3 sequence is CSVEDRILAFF. Here the CDR3 DNA reads TGCAGCGTTGAAGACAGGATTTTGGCTTTCTTT.

The chain combines TRBV5-1 with TRBJ1-5, with TRBD1 matching over 7 bases. J was trimmed by 0 bases and V by 4 bases; bases with no gene match: 4. From germline, CDR1 is SGHRS and CDR2 YFSETQ. The CDR3 runs 15 residues. DNA for the CDR3: TGCGCCAGCAGCCCCGAGGGGGCTAGCAATCAGCCCCAGCATTTT. Amino acids: CASSPEGASNQPQHF.